The clone carrying this T cell receptor beta chain was picked up a small number of times. Its antigen remains unidentified. This record comes from a study of blood T cells in healthy people across ages. A second roughly 7 to 12 cycle PCR used barcoded and J-beta primers. MiXCR, run by TCRdb on the 5' RACE reads, gives a single entry per CDR3 protein. Here the sample spans 750,000 to 1,000,000 distinct CDR3 sequences, 25% to 35% being singletons. The germline V gene has CDR1 MNHNY and CDR2 SVGAGI (reference sequence). The V and J ends lost 6 bases and 6 bases, in that order; junction bases with no gene match: 6. CDR3 length equals 14 residues. Study conclusions and caveats: Changes seen in expanded clonotypes were possibly confounded by donor CMV status left unknown.

The sample was also reused in another study, on T cells of mothers and their children. Per that paper: The whole RNA yield was converted to cDNA, roughly 1.5 ug per 15 ul.

The clonotype was recovered from a woman aged 35 to 49 in good health. The chain couples TRBV6-6 to TRBJ2-2, with 8 bases fitting TRBD2. The sample taken for sequencing was blood. The CDR3 nucleotides read TGTGCCAGCAGCGCTTCGGGGGGGCCCGGGGAGCTGTTTTTT. This encodes CASSASGGPGELFF.